This section outlines one TCR beta chain sequence together with its context. Antigen unknown. The data originate from a study of cytomegalovirus exposure and HLA in healthy donors. Study information: Roughly 80% of 398 genotyped donors fell in the Caucasian-associated ancestry cluster.

Both 60 Vbeta primers and 13 Jbeta primers went into the PCR. The data were produced by immunoSEQ multiplex PCR, yet TCRdb's version contains in-frame clones alone and is incomplete. The sample's table shows 200,000 to 250,000 clones. The study, taken as a whole, reports: Among TCR beta chains, those listed as cytomegalovirus-associated numbered around 180. Rarity characterized most TCR sequences, yet some public TCRs appeared in many donors.

This TCR was recovered from a woman aged 25 to 39 in good health and CMV-seropositive. The sequenced sample consisted of PBMCs.

CDR3 nucleotide sequence: TGTGCCAGCAGCGTGGAGGGGCGGAACACCGGGGAGCTGTTTTTT. Translating gives CASSVEGRNTGELFF. The gene calls are TRBV9 and TRBJ2-2, with D tentatively TRBD2 (6 bases). Trimming pared 2 bases from V and 1 base from J, leaving 9 bases between. This CDR3 has 15 amino acids. Germline CDR1 is SGDLS and CDR2 is YYNGEE.